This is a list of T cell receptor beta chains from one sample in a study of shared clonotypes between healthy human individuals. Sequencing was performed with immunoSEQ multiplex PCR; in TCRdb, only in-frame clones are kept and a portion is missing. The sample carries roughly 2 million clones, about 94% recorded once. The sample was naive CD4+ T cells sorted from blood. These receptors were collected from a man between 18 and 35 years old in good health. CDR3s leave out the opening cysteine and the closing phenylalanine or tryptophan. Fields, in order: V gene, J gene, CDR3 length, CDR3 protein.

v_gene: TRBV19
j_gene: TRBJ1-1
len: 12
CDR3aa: ASSSVRGNTEAF

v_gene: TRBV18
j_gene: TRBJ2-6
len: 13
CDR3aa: ASSPPGSGANVLT

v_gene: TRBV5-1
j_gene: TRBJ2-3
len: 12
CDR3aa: ASSFSGLRDTQY

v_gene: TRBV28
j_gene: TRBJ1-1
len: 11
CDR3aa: ASSLLGRTEAF

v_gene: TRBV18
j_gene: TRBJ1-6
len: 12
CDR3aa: ASSRGQNNSPLH

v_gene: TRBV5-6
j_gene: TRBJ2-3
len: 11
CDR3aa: ASSLALAVTQY

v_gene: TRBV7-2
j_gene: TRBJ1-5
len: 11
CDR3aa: ASSLNLNQPQH

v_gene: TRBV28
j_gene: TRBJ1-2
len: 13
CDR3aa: ASRLPGEANYGYT

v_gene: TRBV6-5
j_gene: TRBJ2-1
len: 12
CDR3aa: ASSKGTADNEQF

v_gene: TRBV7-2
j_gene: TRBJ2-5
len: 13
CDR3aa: ASSLVSVSQETQY

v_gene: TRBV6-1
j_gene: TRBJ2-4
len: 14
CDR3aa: ASSEEALGFKNIQY

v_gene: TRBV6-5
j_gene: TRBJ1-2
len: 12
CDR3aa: ASWTRRADYGYT

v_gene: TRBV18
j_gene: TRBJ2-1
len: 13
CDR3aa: ASSPPGQPNNEQF

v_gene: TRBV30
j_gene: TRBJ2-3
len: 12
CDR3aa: ASSSPASTDTQY

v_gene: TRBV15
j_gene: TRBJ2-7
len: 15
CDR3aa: ATSRDRVSGTSGEQY

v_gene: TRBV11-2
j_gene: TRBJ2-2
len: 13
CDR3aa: ASSLGVAIGGELF

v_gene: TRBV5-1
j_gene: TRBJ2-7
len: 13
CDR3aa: ASSLAVQGTYEQY

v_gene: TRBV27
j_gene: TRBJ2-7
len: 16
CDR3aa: ASTTLGSGVPSYNEQY

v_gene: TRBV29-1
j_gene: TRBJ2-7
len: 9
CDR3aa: SVARDYEQY

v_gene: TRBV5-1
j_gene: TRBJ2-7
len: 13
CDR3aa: ASSSEGDSSYEQY

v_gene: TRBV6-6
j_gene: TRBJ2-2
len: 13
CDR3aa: AILSRLTNTGELF

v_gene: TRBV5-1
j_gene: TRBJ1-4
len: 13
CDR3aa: ASSLTGATNEKLF

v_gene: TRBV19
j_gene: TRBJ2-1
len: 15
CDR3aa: ASSKRVAGLGDNEQF

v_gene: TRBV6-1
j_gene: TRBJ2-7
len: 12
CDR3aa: ASGWTGRMYEQY